The T cell receptor beta chain under discussion was sequenced for a study of cytomegalovirus exposure and HLA in healthy donors. Overall study results and limits: While the bulk of TCR sequences proved rare, some public TCRs turned up in many donors.

CDR1 MNHEY and CDR2 SVGAGI come from the germline V gene. This CDR3 has 15 amino acids. The V segment lost 2 bases and the J segment 7 bases; nucleotides outside the gene matches: 9. As regards this clone: Its antigen is still unknown.

Primers: 60 Vbeta forward and 13 Jbeta reverse. Using immunoSEQ multiplex PCR, the repertoire was profiled, and TCRdb retains in-frame clones only, with some absent. The sample contains around 140,000 clones, more than 60% of which appear only once. The V call is TRBV6-5, the J call TRBJ1-2; 8 nucleotides match TRBD1. The sample consisted of PBMCs. The clonotype comes from a woman under 30 in good health and CMV-seronegative. Here the CDR3 reads CASSYATGVYSGYTF. The CDR3 nucleotides are TGTGCCAGCAGTTACGCGACAGGGGTGTATTCTGGCTACACCTTC.